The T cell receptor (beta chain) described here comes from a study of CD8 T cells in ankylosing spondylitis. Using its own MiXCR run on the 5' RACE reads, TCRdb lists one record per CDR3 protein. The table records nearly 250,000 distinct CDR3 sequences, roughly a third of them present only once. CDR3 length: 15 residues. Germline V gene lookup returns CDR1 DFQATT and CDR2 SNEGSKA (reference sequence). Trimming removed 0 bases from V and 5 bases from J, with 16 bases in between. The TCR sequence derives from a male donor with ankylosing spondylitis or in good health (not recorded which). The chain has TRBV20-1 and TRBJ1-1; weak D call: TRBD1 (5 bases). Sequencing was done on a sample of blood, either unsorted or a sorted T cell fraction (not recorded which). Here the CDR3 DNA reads TGCAGTGCTAGAGACCCCAGGAGGGGTAAGACTGAAGCTTTCTTT. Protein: CSARDPRRGKTEAFF.